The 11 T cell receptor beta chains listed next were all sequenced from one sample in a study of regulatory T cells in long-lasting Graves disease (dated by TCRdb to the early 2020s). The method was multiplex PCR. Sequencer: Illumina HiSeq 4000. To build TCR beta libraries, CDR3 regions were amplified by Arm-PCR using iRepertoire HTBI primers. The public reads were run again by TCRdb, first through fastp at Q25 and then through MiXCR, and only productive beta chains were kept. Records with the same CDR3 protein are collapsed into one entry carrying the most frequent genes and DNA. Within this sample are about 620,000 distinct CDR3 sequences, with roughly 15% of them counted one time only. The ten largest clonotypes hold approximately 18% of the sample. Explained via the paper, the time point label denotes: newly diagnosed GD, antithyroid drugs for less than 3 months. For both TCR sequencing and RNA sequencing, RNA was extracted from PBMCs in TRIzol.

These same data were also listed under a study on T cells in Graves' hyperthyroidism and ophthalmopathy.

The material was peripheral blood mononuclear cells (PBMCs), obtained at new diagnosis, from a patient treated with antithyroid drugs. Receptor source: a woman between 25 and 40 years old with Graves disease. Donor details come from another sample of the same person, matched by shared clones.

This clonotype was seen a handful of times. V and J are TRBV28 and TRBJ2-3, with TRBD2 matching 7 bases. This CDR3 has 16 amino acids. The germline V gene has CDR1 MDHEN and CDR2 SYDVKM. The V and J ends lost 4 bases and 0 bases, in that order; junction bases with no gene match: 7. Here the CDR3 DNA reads TGTGCCAGCAGTTACCCTCCTAGCGGAAGCACAGATACGCAGTATTTT. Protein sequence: CASSYPPSGSTDTQYF.

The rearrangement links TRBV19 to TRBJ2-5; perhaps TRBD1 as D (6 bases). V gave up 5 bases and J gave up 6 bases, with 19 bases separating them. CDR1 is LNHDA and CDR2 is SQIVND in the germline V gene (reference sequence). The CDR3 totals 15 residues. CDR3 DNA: TGTGCCAGTAGTTCAATCGGGAACAGGGTAAAGACCCAGTACTTC. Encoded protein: CASSSIGNRVKTQYF.

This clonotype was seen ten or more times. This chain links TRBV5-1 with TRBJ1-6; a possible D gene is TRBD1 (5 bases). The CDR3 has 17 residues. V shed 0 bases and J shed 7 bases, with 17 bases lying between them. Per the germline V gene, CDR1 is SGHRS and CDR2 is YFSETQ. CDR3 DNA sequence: TGCGCCAGCAGCTTGGCCTCGGGGACGGCAAACAATTCACCCCTCCACTTT. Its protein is CASSLASGTANNSPLHF.

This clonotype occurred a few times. The CDR3 nucleotides are TGTGCCAGCACCGCCGGGACAGGGAGCTCCTATAATTCACCCCTCCACTTT. Protein: CASTAGTGSSYNSPLHF. The chain couples TRBV27 to TRBJ1-6; TRBD1 agrees at 9 bases. The CDR3 has 17 residues. After removal of 7 bases from V and 0 bases from J, the junction contained 7 bases not matched to a gene. Germline CDR1 and CDR2: MNHEY and SMNVEV (reference sequence).

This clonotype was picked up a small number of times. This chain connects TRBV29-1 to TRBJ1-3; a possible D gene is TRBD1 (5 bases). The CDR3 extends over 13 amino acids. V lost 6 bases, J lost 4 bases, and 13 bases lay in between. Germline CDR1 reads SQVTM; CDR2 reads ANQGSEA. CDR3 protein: CSVFLGTGNTIYF. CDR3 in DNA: TGCAGCGTCTTCCTGGGGACCGGAAACACCATATATTTT.

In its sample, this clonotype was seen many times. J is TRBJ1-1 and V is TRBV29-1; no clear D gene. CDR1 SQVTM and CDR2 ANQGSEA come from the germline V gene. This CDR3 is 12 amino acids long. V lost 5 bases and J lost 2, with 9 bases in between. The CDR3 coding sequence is TGCAGCGTTTTAAACCGAAACACTGAAGCTTTCTTT. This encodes CSVLNRNTEAFF.

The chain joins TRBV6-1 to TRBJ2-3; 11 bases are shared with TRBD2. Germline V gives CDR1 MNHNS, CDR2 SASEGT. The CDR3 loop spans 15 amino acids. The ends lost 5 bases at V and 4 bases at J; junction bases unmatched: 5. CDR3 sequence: CASSPWTSGSDTQYF. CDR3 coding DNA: TGTGCCAGCAGTCCCTGGACTAGCGGGTCAGATACGCAGTATTTT.

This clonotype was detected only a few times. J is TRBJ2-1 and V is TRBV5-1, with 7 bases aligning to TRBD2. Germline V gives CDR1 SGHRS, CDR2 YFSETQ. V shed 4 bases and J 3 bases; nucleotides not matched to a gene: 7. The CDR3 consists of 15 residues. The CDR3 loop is CASSPTSWYYNEQFF. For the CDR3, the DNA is TGCGCCAGCAGCCCGACTAGCTGGTACTACAATGAGCAGTTCTTC.

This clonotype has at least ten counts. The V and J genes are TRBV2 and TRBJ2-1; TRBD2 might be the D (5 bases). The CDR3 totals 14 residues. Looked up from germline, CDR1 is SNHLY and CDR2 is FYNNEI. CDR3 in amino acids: CALTTRRLVNEQFF. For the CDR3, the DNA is TGTGCTCTGACTACCCGGAGGCTAGTAAATGAGCAGTTCTTC.

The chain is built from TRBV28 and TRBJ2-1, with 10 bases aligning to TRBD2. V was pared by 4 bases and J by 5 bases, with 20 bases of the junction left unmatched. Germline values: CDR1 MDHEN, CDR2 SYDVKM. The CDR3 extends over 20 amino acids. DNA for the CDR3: TGTGCCAGCAGTTCGATCCGCATTTCTTTGTGGACTAGCGGCAACAATGAGCAGTTCTTC. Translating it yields CASSSIRISLWTSGNNEQFF.

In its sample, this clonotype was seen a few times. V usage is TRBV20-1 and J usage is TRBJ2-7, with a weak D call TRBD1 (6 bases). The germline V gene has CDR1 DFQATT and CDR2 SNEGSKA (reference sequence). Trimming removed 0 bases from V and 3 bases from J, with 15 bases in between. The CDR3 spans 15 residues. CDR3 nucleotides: TGCAGTGCTAGAGACTACAGGGTTATCGACTACGAGCAGTACTTC. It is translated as CSARDYRVIDYEQYF.